This T cell receptor (beta chain) was profiled in a study of technical replicates of blood from a handful of donors. The CDR3 sequence is 14 residues long. Germline CDR1 reads MNHEY; CDR2 reads SVGAGI. Trimming cost V 7 bases and J 8 bases; bases outside gene matches: 9. Some clones are missing from TCRdb's copy, which holds only in-frame ones; the method was immunoSEQ multiplex PCR. Here the sample spans approximately 93,000 clones, about 93% being singletons. Sequencing input: T cells isolated from PBMCs. The receptor's source is a human donor in good health. The chain is built from TRBV6-5 and TRBJ2-1, with TRBD2 matching 9 bases. The DNA of the CDR3 is TGTGCCAGCATTAACCTAGCGGGGCCATATGAGCAGTTCTTC. Translation: CASINLAGPYEQFF.